Shown below are 17 T cell receptor beta chains from a single sample sequenced in a study of shared clonotypes between healthy human individuals. Naivety among CD8 cells was defined by CD45RO negativity and positive CCR7 selection, thereby excluding terminally differentiated effector memory CD45RA+ cells. This table comes from immunoSEQ multiplex PCR, and its TCRdb copy is limited to in-frame clones, with some not included. This sample has under 1 million clones, with roughly 96% found just once. The sequencing input was naive CD8+ T cells sorted from blood. The receptors derive from a man aged 30-40 years in good health.

The chain recombines TRBV6-1 with TRBJ2-7, with TRBD1 matching 8 bases. Per the germline V gene, CDR1 is MNHNS and CDR2 is SASEGT. V dropped 4 bases and J dropped 1; count of bases not matched to a gene: 3. There are 14 residues in the CDR3. The CDR3 region is CASSGQGASYEQYF. The DNA for the CDR3 is TGTGCCAGCAGTGGGCAGGGGGCGTCCTACGAGCAGTACTTC.

This chain links TRBV10-3 with TRBJ1-2; no definite D call. V was clipped by 6 bases and J by 5 bases, with 13 bases between them. Germline assignment: CDR1 ENHRY and CDR2 SYGVKD. This CDR3 has 13 amino acids. CDR3 sequence (DNA): TGTGCCATCAGCCCCGACCCAATTTATGGCTACACCTTC. This encodes CAISPDPIYGYTF.

About this clone: Other DNA sequences in the same sample also yield this CDR3. The genes are TRBV6-5 and TRBJ2-1, with a tentative D call TRBD2 (6 bases). V lost 0 bases, J lost 9 bases, and 6 bases lay in between. The CDR3 consists of 12 residues. Germline assignment: CDR1 MNHEY and CDR2 SVGAGI. CDR3 nucleotide sequence: TGTGCCAGCAGTTACTCGGGAGGTGAGCAGTTCTTC. Translating gives CASSYSGGEQFF.

Worth noting for this clone: Other nucleotide sequences from this sample produce the same CDR3. This chain joins TRBV9 and TRBJ2-1; no definite D call. The V end lost 4 bases, the J end lost 7 bases, and 3 bases lay between the germline ends. There are 10 residues in the CDR3. Per germline, CDR1 SGDLS and CDR2 YYNGEE. CDR3 nucleotide sequence: TGTGCCAGCAGCCCTAATGAGCAGTTCTTC. Amino acids: CASSPNEQFF.

In this sample, this clone turned up once. The chain is built from TRBV5-1 and TRBJ2-7, with 8 positions matching TRBD1. With 0 bases clipped from V and 5 bases from J, the junction kept 4 bases outside the gene matches. The length of the CDR3 is 14 residues. The germline CDR1 and CDR2 sequences are SGHRS and YFSETQ. DNA for the CDR3: TGCGCCAGCAGCTTGGCCCCGACAGGGGACGAGCAGTACTTC. It translates to CASSLAPTGDEQYF.

CDR3 coding DNA: TGCAGCGTTGTAGGAGCGGGAGGCCCCTACGAGCAGTACTTC. Protein product: CSVVGAGGPYEQYF. The chain combines TRBV29-1 with TRBJ2-7, with 9 bases identical to TRBD2. Germline loops: CDR1 SQVTM, CDR2 ANQGSEA. This CDR3 spans 14 amino acids. Losses at the gene ends were 4 bases for V and 2 bases for J; bases not matched to a gene: 6.

The chain recombines TRBV5-1 with TRBJ2-3; 12 nucleotides line up with TRBD2. The J segment lost 4 bases and the V segment lost 6 bases, leaving 6 bases of the junction unmatched. The V gene's germline CDR1 is SGHRS and CDR2 YFSETQ. The CDR3 loop spans 15 amino acids. CDR3 in amino acids: CASTSGRAGSDTQYF. Here the CDR3 DNA reads TGCGCCAGCACTAGCGGGAGGGCCGGGTCAGATACGCAGTATTTT.

The rearrangement joins TRBV28 to TRBJ1-2, with a tentative D call TRBD1 (5 bases). Trimming took 4 bases from V and 2 from J, leaving 8 bases between them. Looked up from germline, CDR1 is MDHEN and CDR2 is SYDVKM. The CDR3 is 13 amino acids. The CDR3 DNA reads TGTGCCAGCAGTTGGCGGGGGAACTATGGCTACACCTTC. As protein: CASSWRGNYGYTF.

The chain couples TRBV7-9 to TRBJ2-3; 7 bases fit TRBD2. The trim removed 2 bases at V and 0 bases at J, leaving 11 bases unmatched. CDR3 length: 18 amino acids. From germline, CDR1 is SEHNR and CDR2 FQNEAQ (reference sequence). The DNA of the CDR3 is TGTGCCAGCAGCTTACCAGGGAGGCTAGCGGCCAGCACAGATACGCAGTATTTT. This translates into CASSLPGRLAASTDTQYF.

This chain links TRBV12-5 with TRBJ1-2; the D gene is possibly TRBD1 (5 bases). V was pared by 3 bases and J by 7 bases, with 15 bases between. The CDR3 consists of 14 residues. Germline CDR1 and CDR2: LGHNT and FRNRAP. As DNA, the CDR3 is TGTGCTAGTGGTTTAGGAGACAGCCCCTTTGGCTACACCTTC. This codes for CASGLGDSPFGYTF. Using reference TRBV12-5 and TRBJ1-2 for the parts outside the CDR3, the full variable domain is DARVTQTPRHKVTEMGQEVTMRCQPILGHNTVFWYRQTMMQGLELLAYFRNRAPLDDSGMPKDRFSAEMPDATLATLKIQPSEPRDSAVYFCASGLGDSPFGYTFGSGTRLTVV.

This clone was detected only once. The chain has TRBV19 and TRBJ2-5, with 14 bases lining up with TRBD2. Germline V gene data show CDR1 as LNHDA and CDR2 as SQIVND (reference sequence). V shed 5 bases and J 4 bases; nucleotides not matched to a gene: 6. The CDR3 is 16 amino acids. The CDR3 loop reads CASSDRLAGGLETQYF. The CDR3 bases are TGTGCCAGTAGTGATCGACTAGCGGGAGGGTTAGAGACCCAGTACTTC.

The chain recombines TRBV5-1 with TRBJ2-7, with 10 bases that match TRBD1. With V trimmed by 4 bases and J by 2 bases, 6 bases remained unmatched. This CDR3 contains 15 residues. From germline, CDR1 is SGHRS and CDR2 YFSETQ. In DNA form, the CDR3 reads TGCGCCAGCAGCCCCGGGGACAGGGGTGCCTACGAGCAGTACTTC. Its protein is CASSPGDRGAYEQYF.

V gene TRBV19 combines with J gene TRBJ2-7; the match to TRBD2 covers 8 bases. V lost 5 bases to trimming and J lost 3 bases; unmatched junction nucleotides: 6. Per germline, CDR1 LNHDA and CDR2 SQIVND (reference sequence). The CDR3 is made up of 14 amino acids. As DNA, the CDR3 is TGTGCCAGTAGTCCTACCACTAGCGGCTACGAGCAGTACTTC. Protein sequence: CASSPTTSGYEQYF.

The chain has TRBV10-3 and TRBJ2-2; possibly TRBD2 for D (6 bases). V shed 6 bases and J shed 5 bases, with 16 bases lying between them. CDR3 size: 15 residues. Germline values: CDR1 ENHRY, CDR2 SYGVKD. This chain's CDR3 is CAISGRDEKTGELFF. The CDR3 region has the DNA TGTGCCATCAGCGGGCGGGACGAAAAGACCGGGGAGCTGTTTTTT.

The chain is built from TRBV30 and TRBJ1-2, with 8 bases fitting TRBD1. Germline loops: CDR1 GTSNPN, CDR2 SVGIG (reference sequence). The V gene end was trimmed by 1 base and the J gene end by 8 bases; junction bases not matched to a gene: 18. CDR3 size: 17 residues. CDR3 sequence: CAWSAVYLGQDPGGYTF. The DNA for the CDR3 is TGTGCCTGGAGTGCCGTATACCTGGGACAGGACCCTGGGGGCTACACCTTC. The whole variable domain, remainder taken from reference TRBV30 and TRBJ1-2, is SQTIHQWPATLVQPVGSPLSLECTVEGTSNPNLYWYRQAAGRGLQLLFYSVGIGQISSEVPQNLSASRPQDRQFILSSKKLLLSDSGFYLCAWSAVYLGQDPGGYTFGSGTRLTVV.

This chain uses TRBV7-9 with TRBJ2-7; D is unclear. The V gene lost 5 bases and the J gene lost 7 bases, with 15 bases spanning the gap. CDR3 size: 13 residues. Per the germline V gene, CDR1 is SEHNR and CDR2 is FQNEAQ (reference sequence). The CDR3 reads CASSPSAQFEQYF. DNA of the CDR3: TGTGCCAGCAGCCCCTCAGCCCAGTTTGAGCAGTACTTC. Complete variable domain (other parts from reference TRBV7-9 and TRBJ2-7): DTGVSQNPRHKITKRGQNVTFRCDPISEHNRLYWYRQTLGQGPEFLTYFQNEAQLEKSRLLSDRFSAERPKGSFSTLEIQRTEQGDSAMYLCASSPSAQFEQYFGPGTRLTVT.

The chain links TRBV4-1 to TRBJ2-7; D might be TRBD1 (5 bases). Trimming shortened V by 3 bases and J by 1 base, and 16 bases separated the two germline ends. In germline, CDR1 is MGHRA, CDR2 YSYEKL. This CDR3 is built from 16 residues. CDR3 loop: CASSHESTEFSYEQYF. In DNA, the CDR3 is TGCGCCAGCAGCCACGAATCGACAGAGTTTTCCTACGAGCAGTACTTC.